Listed here is a single T cell receptor (beta chain). These data come from a study of OX40 agonist ivuxolimab in advanced cancers. There are 13 residues in the CDR3. Trimming left V 10 bases short and J 2 bases short, with 12 bases between. Looked up from germline, CDR1 is ENHRY and CDR2 is SYGVKD. Libraries were prepared by immunoSEQ multiplex PCR; TCRdb keeps only in-frame clonotypes and omits some of them. The profile covers tens of thousands of clones, with 85% appearing a single time and around 2% taken by the ten largest. The receptor comes from an adult with an advanced solid tumor such as melanoma, head and neck, liver or kidney cancer. The genes are TRBV10-3 and TRBJ1-5; no definite D call. Sequencing used CD4+ or CD8+ T cells sorted from blood, obtained in a trial of the OX40 agonist ivuxolimab. The DNA for the CDR3 is TGTGCCACCCGGTTGCGGGGCAATCAGCCCCAGCATTTT. It encodes CATRLRGNQPQHF.